These 17 T cell receptor beta chains came from one sample sequenced in a study of cytomegalovirus exposure and HLA in healthy donors. Primers for the PCR totalled 60 Vbeta and 13 Jbeta. Assay used: immunoSEQ multiplex PCR; TCRdb lists only in-frame clones, some missing. The sample lists tens of thousands of clones, approximately 78% occurring once. Sequenced sample: PBMCs. The receptors come from a young man in good health and CMV-seronegative.

The gene calls are TRBV19 and TRBJ2-7; 8 bases are shared with TRBD1. This CDR3 region has 14 residues. V lost 7 bases to trimming and J lost 0 bases; unmatched junction nucleotides: 5. Germline V gene sequence: CDR1 LNHDA, CDR2 SQIVND (reference sequence). The CDR3 loop is CASTPGQVSYEQYF. CDR3 nucleotide sequence: TGTGCCAGTACCCCGGGACAGGTCTCCTACGAGCAGTACTTC.

Only a few counts were recorded for this clone. The V call is TRBV4-1, the J call TRBJ1-1, with a possible D match to TRBD1 (5 bases). Germline CDR1 reads MGHRA; CDR2 reads YSYEKL. The CDR3 covers 17 residues. Trimming cost V 0 bases and J 0 bases, with 14 bases left between them. The CDR3 sequence: CASSQETSRAVNTEAFF. CDR3 in DNA: TGCGCCAGCAGCCAAGAAACCTCCAGGGCCGTGAACACTGAAGCTTTCTTT.

The V gene is TRBV5-4, the J gene TRBJ1-1; D is possibly TRBD1 (5 bases). CDR3 length: 16 residues. V was trimmed by 4 bases and J by 0 bases, leaving 16 bases between them. CDR1 and CDR2 (germline): SGHNT, YYREEE (reference sequence). The CDR3 DNA reads TGTGCCAGCAGCCAGGGCCTTGAGAGGATGAACACTGAAGCTTTCTTT. It is translated as CASSQGLERMNTEAFF.

V is TRBV19 and J is TRBJ1-6; D is unclear. CDR3 length equals 12 residues. V was shortened by 5 bases and J by 10 bases, with 9 bases between the two germline ends. Germline values: CDR1 LNHDA, CDR2 SQIVND (reference sequence). CDR3 DNA sequence: TGTGCCAGTAGTTATTCAGGATCACCCCTCCACTTT. This encodes CASSYSGSPLHF.

The CDR3 bases are TGCAGCGTTGGCCCGAACAGGGATGAGCAGTTCTTC. This sequence encodes CSVGPNRDEQFF. V gene TRBV29-1 combines with J gene TRBJ2-1; TRBD1 might be the D (6 bases). Trimming stripped 4 bases from V and 8 bases from J, with 12 bases between. CDR1 is SQVTM, CDR2 ANQGSEA, per germline. The CDR3 covers 12 residues.

This chain links TRBV6-5 with TRBJ2-7; 7 bases are a match to TRBD2. The V gene's germline CDR1 is MNHEY and CDR2 SVGAGI. V gave up 2 bases and J gave up 6 bases; unmatched junction bases: 7. This CDR3 has 14 amino acids. The chain's CDR3 is CASSYGTNPSEQYF. In DNA form, the CDR3 reads TGTGCCAGCAGTTACGGGACTAACCCGTCCGAGCAGTACTTC.

The chain carries TRBV27 and TRBJ1-2; TRBD1 matches 9 bases. The V gene end was trimmed by 6 bases and the J gene end by 7 bases; junction bases not matched to a gene: 3. The germline CDR1 and CDR2 sequences are MNHEY and SMNVEV (reference sequence). The CDR3 totals 12 residues. CDR3 in DNA: TGTGCCAGCAGACAGGGGGCCTTTGGCTACACCTTC. This gives the protein CASRQGAFGYTF.

Only one count was recorded for this clone. The gene calls are TRBV2 and TRBJ2-1, with D possibly matching TRBD2 (6 bases). The CDR3 contains 16 residues. Germline V gene sequence: CDR1 SNHLY, CDR2 FYNNEI. V lost 4 bases and J lost 0, with 13 bases in between. In nucleotides, the CDR3 is TGTGCCAGCAGTGTTAGCGGCCCGAGCTCCTACAATGAGCAGTTCTTC. This codes for CASSVSGPSSYNEQFF. Complete variable domain (other parts from reference TRBV2 and TRBJ2-1): EPEVTQTPSHQVTQMGQEVILRCVPISNHLYFYWYRQILGQKVEFLVSFYNNEISEKSEIFDDQFSVERPDGSNFTLKIRSTKLEDSAMYFCASSVSGPSSYNEQFFGPGTRLTVL.

This chain uses TRBV2 with TRBJ2-4; 9 positions agree with TRBD1. Germline V gives CDR1 SNHLY, CDR2 FYNNEI. The J segment lost 9 bases and the V segment lost 6 bases, leaving 12 bases of the junction unmatched. The CDR3 loop spans 15 amino acids. This CDR3 reads CASRTGGHGEGIQYF. The CDR3 bases are TGTGCCAGCAGGACAGGGGGTCACGGTGAAGGCATTCAGTACTTC.

The chain has TRBV7-9 and TRBJ2-7; D possibly corresponds to TRBD1 (6 bases). V lost 4 bases and J 3 bases, leaving 19 bases between the germline ends. The CDR3 spans 16 residues. Germline V gene sequence: CDR1 SEHNR, CDR2 FQNEAQ (reference sequence). The CDR3 sequence is CASSSQKPGQRYEQYF. CDR3 coding DNA: TGTGCCAGCAGCTCACAAAAGCCGGGACAACGCTACGAGCAGTACTTC.

The chain recombines TRBV15 with TRBJ1-1; D gene uncertain. Germline V gives CDR1 LNHNV, CDR2 YYDKDF (reference sequence). Between the trimmed V and J ends, which lost 3 bases and 4 bases, there was a span of 24 bases. The CDR3 is 18 amino acids. The chain's CDR3 is CATSRTVPSIDRGTEAFF. The DNA for the CDR3 is TGTGCCACCAGCAGGACTGTACCGTCGATAGATCGGGGCACTGAAGCTTTCTTT.

The V and J genes are TRBV4-1 and TRBJ2-7; 11 bases align to TRBD2. With 2 bases clipped from V and 5 bases from J, the junction kept 2 bases outside the gene matches. The germline gives CDR1 MGHRA, CDR2 YSYEKL. The CDR3 covers 14 residues. The CDR3 sequence: CASSQLTSGDEQYF. CDR3 sequence (DNA): TGCGCCAGCAGCCAATTGACTAGCGGGGACGAGCAGTACTTC.

In regard to this clone: At the DNA level, this CDR3 is encoded by other sequences in the same sample as well. The J gene is TRBJ1-3, the V gene TRBV27; D is ambiguous. The germline CDR1 and CDR2 sequences are MNHEY and SMNVEV (reference sequence). Trimming stripped 5 bases from V and 9 bases from J, with 14 bases between. This CDR3 has 13 amino acids. The CDR3 protein is CASSPTPWSTIYF. The CDR3 nucleotides read TGTGCCAGCAGTCCCACACCCTGGAGCACCATATATTTT.

The rearrangement links TRBV28 to TRBJ1-2; 12 nucleotides line up with TRBD1. Per germline, CDR1 MDHEN and CDR2 SYDVKM. The CDR3 has 15 amino acids. V lost 1 base and J lost 8; bases outside the gene matches: 5. This CDR3 is CASSLYGTGGAGYTF. The CDR3 bases are TGTGCCAGCAGTTTATATGGGACAGGGGGCGCAGGCTACACCTTC.

V is TRBV7-9 and J is TRBJ1-1, with 8 nucleotides matching TRBD1. The germline gives CDR1 SEHNR, CDR2 FQNEAQ (reference sequence). After removal of 4 bases from V and 13 bases from J, the junction contained 8 bases not matched to a gene. CDR3 length equals 12 residues. CDR3 amino acids: CASSSPGQEDFF. In nucleotides, the CDR3 is TGTGCCAGCAGCTCTCCGGGACAGGAGGATTTCTTT.

V usage is TRBV28 and J usage is TRBJ1-2; no reliable D call. With 3 bases removed from V and 3 bases from J, the gap between germline ends came to 14 bases. The CDR3 has 15 amino acids. Germline loops: CDR1 MDHEN, CDR2 SYDVKM. The CDR3 DNA reads as TGTGCCAGCAGTTTCCCGAGAGGGAAAGACTATGGCTACACCTTC. Residues: CASSFPRGKDYGYTF.

The chain recombines TRBV9 with TRBJ1-3, with D possibly TRBD1 on 5 matching bases. The CDR3 runs 15 residues. Germline V gene lookup returns CDR1 SGDLS and CDR2 YYNGEE. V lost 0 bases, J lost 4 bases, and 11 bases lay in between. In DNA form, the CDR3 reads TGTGCCAGCAGCGTAGATCCAGGGTCAGGAAACACCATATATTTT. Encoded protein: CASSVDPGSGNTIYF.